This section outlines one T cell receptor (beta chain) sequence together with its context. Study processing details: Amplification from reference gene primers served as the basis for estimated nucleated cell counts. Profiling relied on immunoSEQ multiplex PCR, and the TCRdb table lists in-frame clones only, not all of them. The DNA gave D and trimming, while V, J and clone size come from that table. The data hold nearly 25,000 clones, with 89% observed a single time. Germline V gene lookup returns CDR1 LGHDT and CDR2 YNNKEL (reference sequence). The CDR3 has 16 amino acids. Losses at the gene ends were 4 bases for V and 7 bases for J; bases not matched to a gene: 10. This sample was taken from a study of blood T cell repertoires in COVID-19. The wider study: Material from acute and convalescent COVID-19 was sourced from the United States, Italy and Spain. T cells, B-cell-depleted T cells, or PBMCs provided the cDNA or gDNA that served as material.

The source of this sequence is a man aged 70-80 years with acute or convalescent COVID-19. The V gene is TRBV3-1 (or the pseudogene TRBV3-2), the J gene TRBJ1-6, with 7 bases aligning to TRBD1. Sequenced: peripheral blood. CDR3 sequence reads: CASSPSDRAWNSPLHF. In DNA form, the CDR3 reads TGTGCCAGCAGCCCGTCCGACAGGGCTTGGAATTCACCCCTCCACTTT.